These 10 T cell receptor beta chains share one sample of origin, sequenced in a study of blood T cell repertoires in COVID-19. The table came from immunoSEQ multiplex PCR; TCRdb's copy has only in-frame clones and leaves some out. Of approximately 280,000 clones listed, more than 75% are singletons. The specimen was peripheral blood. The source is a woman younger than 45 who had recovered from COVID-19.

The chain joins TRBV4-1 to TRBJ2-1; possible D gene TRBD2, 6 bases. The CDR3 extends over 13 amino acids. Trimming removed 6 bases from V and 8 bases from J, with 14 bases in between. The V gene's germline CDR1 is MGHRA and CDR2 YSYEKL. The CDR3 bases are TGCGCCAGCAGGGCTCGGGGAGGCTATGAGCAGTTCTTC. This sequence encodes CASRARGGYEQFF.

The J gene is TRBJ2-7, the V gene TRBV5-4, with a possible D match to TRBD1 (5 bases). Germline V gives CDR1 SGHNT, CDR2 YYREEE (reference sequence). V was pared by 4 bases and J by 2 bases, with 10 bases between. There are 13 residues in the CDR3. Here the CDR3 reads CASSPGAAYEQYF. The CDR3 coding sequence is TGTGCCAGCAGCCCTGGGGCCGCCTACGAGCAGTACTTC.

The chain has TRBV24-1 and TRBJ2-1; D gene ambiguous. Germline lookup yields CDR1 KGHDR and CDR2 SFDVKD. V shed 0 bases and J shed 12 bases, with 8 bases lying between them. The CDR3 contains 12 residues. The chain's CDR3 is CATSDLSQVQFF. CDR3 nucleotides: TGTGCCACCAGTGATTTGTCGCAGGTGCAGTTCTTC.

The rearrangement joins TRBV21-1 to TRBJ2-7; TRBD2 is the table's D call and was not checked against the DNA. TRBV21-1 is a known pseudogene. CDR3 length equals 16 residues. CDR3 in amino acids: CASSKATSGSSYEQYF. The CDR3 DNA reads TGTGCCAGCAGCAAAGCCACTAGCGGGAGCTCCTACGAGCAGTACTTC.

V and J are TRBV13 and TRBJ2-7; TRBD1 matches 9 bases. Germline values: CDR1 PRHDT, CDR2 FYEKMQ (reference sequence). This CDR3 contains 13 residues. The ends lost 4 bases at V and 7 bases at J; junction bases unmatched: 5. This chain's CDR3 is CASSSGTGREQYF. CDR3 DNA sequence: TGTGCCAGCAGCTCCGGGACAGGGCGGGAGCAGTACTTC.

V is TRBV2 and J is TRBJ1-1, with 10 positions matching TRBD1. V trimming: 5 bases; J trimming: 5 bases; junction bases outside the gene matches: 8. Per the germline V gene, CDR1 is SNHLY and CDR2 is FYNNEI. There are 15 residues in the CDR3. CDR3 coding DNA: TGTGCCAGCAGTTTAGGCCGACAGGGGGCTACTGAAGCTTTCTTT. It codes for CASSLGRQGATEAFF.

This clone was recorded a few times. The rearrangement links TRBV27 to TRBJ1-2; 7 bases are a match to TRBD1. Trimming at V came to 5 bases and at J to 2 bases, leaving 8 bases not matched to a gene. Germline V lookup: CDR1 MNHEY, CDR2 SMNVEV (reference sequence). The CDR3 loop spans 15 amino acids. DNA of the CDR3: TGTGCCAGCAGTGATGGGACAGTCAGAAACTATGGCTACACCTTC. Its translation is CASSDGTVRNYGYTF.

This chain connects TRBV7-6 to TRBJ2-3; no clear D gene. V was pared by 0 bases and J by 8 bases, with 18 bases between. Per the germline V gene, CDR1 is SGHVS and CDR2 is FNYEAQ. The CDR3 consists of 16 residues. The chain's CDR3 is CASSLASLGSTGTQYF. Here the CDR3 DNA reads TGTGCCAGCAGCTTAGCCTCGCTAGGAAGCACGGGTACGCAGTATTTT. The full variable domain, rest sourced from reference TRBV7-6 and TRBJ2-3, is GAGVSQSPRYKVTKRGQDVALRCDPISGHVSLYWYRQALGQGPEFLTYFNYEAQQDKSGLPNDRFSAERPEGSISTLTIQRTEQRDSAMYRCASSLASLGSTGTQYFGPGTRLTVL.

The chain combines TRBV2 with TRBJ2-5, with a tentative D call TRBD2 (5 bases). Trimming stripped 5 bases from V and 2 bases from J, with 9 bases between. This CDR3 has 13 residues. CDR1 and CDR2 from the germline V gene are SNHLY and FYNNEI. Written as DNA, the CDR3 is TGTGCCAGCAGTCGGACTGTTCAAGAGACCCAGTACTTC. Translated: CASSRTVQETQYF.

The chain carries TRBV29-1 and TRBJ1-1; no reliable D call. The CDR3 runs 15 residues. CDR1 and CDR2 (germline): SQVTM, ANQGSEA. V was cut by 4 bases and J by 4 bases, with 19 bases left in between. CDR3 protein: CSVVGIVLAGTEAFF. The CDR3 DNA reads TGCAGCGTTGTGGGAATAGTTTTAGCGGGCACTGAAGCTTTCTTT.